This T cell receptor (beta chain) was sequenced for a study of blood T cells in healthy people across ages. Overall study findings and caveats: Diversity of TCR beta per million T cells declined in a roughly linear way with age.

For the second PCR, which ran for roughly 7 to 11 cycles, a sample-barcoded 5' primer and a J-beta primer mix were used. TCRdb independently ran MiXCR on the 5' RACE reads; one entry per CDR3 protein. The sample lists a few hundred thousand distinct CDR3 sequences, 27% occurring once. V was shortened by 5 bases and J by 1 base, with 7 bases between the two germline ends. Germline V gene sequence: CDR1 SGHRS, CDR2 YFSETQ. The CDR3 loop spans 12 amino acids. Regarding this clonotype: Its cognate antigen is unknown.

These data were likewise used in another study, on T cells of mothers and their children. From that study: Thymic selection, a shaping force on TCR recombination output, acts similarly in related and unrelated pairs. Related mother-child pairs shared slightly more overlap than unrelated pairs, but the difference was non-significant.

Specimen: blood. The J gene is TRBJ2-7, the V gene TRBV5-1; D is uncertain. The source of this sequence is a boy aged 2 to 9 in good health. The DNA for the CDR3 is TGCGCCAGCAGGGACGCATCCTACGAGCAGTACTTC. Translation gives CASRDASYEQYF.